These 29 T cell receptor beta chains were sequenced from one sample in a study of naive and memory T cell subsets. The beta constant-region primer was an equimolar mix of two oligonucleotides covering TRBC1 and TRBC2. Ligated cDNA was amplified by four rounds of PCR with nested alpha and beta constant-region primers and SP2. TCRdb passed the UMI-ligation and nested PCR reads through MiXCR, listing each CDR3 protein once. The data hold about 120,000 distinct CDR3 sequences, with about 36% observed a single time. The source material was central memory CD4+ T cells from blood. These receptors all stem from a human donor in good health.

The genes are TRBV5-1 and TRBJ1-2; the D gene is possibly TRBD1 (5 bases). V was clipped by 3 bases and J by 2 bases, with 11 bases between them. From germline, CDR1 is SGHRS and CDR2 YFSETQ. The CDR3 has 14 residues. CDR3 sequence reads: CASSSKAGNYGYTF. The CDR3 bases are TGCGCCAGCAGCTCTAAGGCAGGGAACTATGGCTACACCTTC.

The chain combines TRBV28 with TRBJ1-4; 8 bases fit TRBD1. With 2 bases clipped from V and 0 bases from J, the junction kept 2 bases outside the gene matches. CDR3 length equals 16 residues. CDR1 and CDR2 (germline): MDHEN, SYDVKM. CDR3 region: CASSLVGQATNEKLFF. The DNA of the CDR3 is TGTGCCAGCAGTTTAGTGGGACAGGCAACTAATGAAAAACTGTTTTTT.

The CDR3 reads CSVANQGRTYEQYF. CDR3 sequence (DNA): TGCAGCGTTGCAAATCAGGGCAGAACCTACGAGCAGTACTTC. The chain uses TRBV29-1 and TRBJ2-7, with D perhaps matching TRBD1 (5 bases). The length of the CDR3 is 14 residues. The V and J ends lost 4 bases and 2 bases respectively, with 15 bases between them. Germline-derived CDR1 and CDR2 are SQVTM and ANQGSEA.

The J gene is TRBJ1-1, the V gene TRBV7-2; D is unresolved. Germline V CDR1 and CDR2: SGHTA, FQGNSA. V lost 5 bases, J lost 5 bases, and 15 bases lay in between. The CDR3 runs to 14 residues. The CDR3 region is CASSQWQPGTEAFF. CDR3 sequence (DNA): TGTGCCAGCAGCCAATGGCAGCCCGGAACTGAAGCTTTCTTT. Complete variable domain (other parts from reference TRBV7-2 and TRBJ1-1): GAGVSQSPSNKVTEKGKDVELRCDPISGHTALYWYRQSLGQGLEFLIYFQGNSAPDKSGLPSDRFSAERTGGSVSTLTIQRTQQEDSAVYLCASSQWQPGTEAFFGQGTRLTVV.

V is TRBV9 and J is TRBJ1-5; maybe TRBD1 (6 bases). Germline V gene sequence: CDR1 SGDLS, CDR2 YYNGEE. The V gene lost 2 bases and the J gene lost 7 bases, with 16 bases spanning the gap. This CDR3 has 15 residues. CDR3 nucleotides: TGTGCCAGCAGCGTCGATCAGGGGAAAGGGCAGCCCCAGCATTTT. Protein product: CASSVDQGKGQPQHF.

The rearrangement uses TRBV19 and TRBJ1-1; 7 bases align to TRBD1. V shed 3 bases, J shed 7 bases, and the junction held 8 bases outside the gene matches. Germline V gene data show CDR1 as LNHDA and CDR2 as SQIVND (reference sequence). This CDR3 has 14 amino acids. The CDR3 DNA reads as TGTGCCAGTAGTATTGGAAGGGGGCGCGTTGAAGCTTTCTTT. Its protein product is CASSIGRGRVEAFF.

CDR3 nucleotides: TGTGCCAGCAGCCCGGACAGTAGCAATCAGCCCCAGCATTTT. Translated: CASSPDSSNQPQHF. The chain uses TRBV7-2 and TRBJ1-5, with D perhaps matching TRBD1 (6 bases). The V gene's germline CDR1 is SGHTA and CDR2 FQGNSA. V was pared by 5 bases and J by 0 bases, with 8 bases between. CDR3 length equals 14 residues.

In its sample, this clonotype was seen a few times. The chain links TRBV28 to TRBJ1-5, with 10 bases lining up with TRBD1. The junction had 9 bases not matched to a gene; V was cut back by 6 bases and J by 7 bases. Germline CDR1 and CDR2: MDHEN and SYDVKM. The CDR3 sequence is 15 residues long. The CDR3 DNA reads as TGTGCCAGCAGAAGACAGACAGGGGGCTACCAGCCCCAGCATTTT. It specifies CASRRQTGGYQPQHF.

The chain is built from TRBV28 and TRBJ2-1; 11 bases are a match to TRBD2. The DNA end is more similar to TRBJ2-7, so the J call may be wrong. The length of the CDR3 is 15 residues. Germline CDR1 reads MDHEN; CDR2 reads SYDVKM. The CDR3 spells CASSSLAGVYNEQYF. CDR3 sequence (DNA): TGTGCCAGCAGTTCACTAGCGGGAGTTTACAATGAGCAGTACTTC.

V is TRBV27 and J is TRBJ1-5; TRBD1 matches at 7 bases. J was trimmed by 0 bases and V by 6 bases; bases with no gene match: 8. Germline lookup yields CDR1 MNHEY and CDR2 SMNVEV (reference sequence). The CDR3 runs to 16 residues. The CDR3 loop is CASRTGAPGSNQPQHF. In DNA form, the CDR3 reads TGTGCCAGCAGAACAGGGGCGCCGGGTAGCAATCAGCCCCAGCATTTT.

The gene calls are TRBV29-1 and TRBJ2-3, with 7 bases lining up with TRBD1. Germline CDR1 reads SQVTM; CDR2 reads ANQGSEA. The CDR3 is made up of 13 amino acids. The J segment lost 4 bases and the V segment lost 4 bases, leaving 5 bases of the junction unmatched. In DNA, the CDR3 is TGCAGCGTTGTAAGGGGGCAAGCAGATACGCAGTATTTT. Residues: CSVVRGQADTQYF.

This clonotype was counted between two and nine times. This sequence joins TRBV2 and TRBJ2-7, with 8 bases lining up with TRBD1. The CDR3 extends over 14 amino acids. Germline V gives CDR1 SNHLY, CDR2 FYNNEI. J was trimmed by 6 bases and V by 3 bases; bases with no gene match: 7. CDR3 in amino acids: CASSDVTGVFEQYF. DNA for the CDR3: TGTGCCAGCAGTGATGTGACAGGGGTTTTCGAGCAGTACTTC.

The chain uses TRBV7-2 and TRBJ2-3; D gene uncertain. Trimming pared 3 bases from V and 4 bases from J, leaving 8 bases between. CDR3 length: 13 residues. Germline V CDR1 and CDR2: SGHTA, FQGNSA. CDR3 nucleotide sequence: TGTGCCAGCAGCTTTACCAGATCAGATACGCAGTATTTT. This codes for CASSFTRSDTQYF.

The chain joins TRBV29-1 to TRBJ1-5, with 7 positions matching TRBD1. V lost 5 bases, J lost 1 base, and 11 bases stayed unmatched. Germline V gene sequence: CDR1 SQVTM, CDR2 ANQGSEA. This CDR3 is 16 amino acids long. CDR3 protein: CSVLTMQGGSNQPQHF. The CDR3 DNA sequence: TGCAGCGTTTTAACAATGCAGGGGGGGAGCAATCAGCCCCAGCATTTT.

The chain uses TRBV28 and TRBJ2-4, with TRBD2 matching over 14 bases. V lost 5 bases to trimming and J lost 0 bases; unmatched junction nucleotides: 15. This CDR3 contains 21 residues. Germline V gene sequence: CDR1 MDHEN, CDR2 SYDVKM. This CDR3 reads CASSPSVGTSGGLIAKNIQYF. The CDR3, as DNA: TGTGCCAGCAGTCCCTCCGTGGGGACTAGCGGGGGACTCATAGCCAAAAACATTCAGTACTTC.

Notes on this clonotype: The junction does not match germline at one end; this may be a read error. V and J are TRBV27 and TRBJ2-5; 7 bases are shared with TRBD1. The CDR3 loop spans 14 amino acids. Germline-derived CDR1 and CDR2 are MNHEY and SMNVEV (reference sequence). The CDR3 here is CASSLSTGQGTQYF. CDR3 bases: TGTGCCAGCAGTTTATCGACAGGGCAAGGGACCCAGTACTTC.

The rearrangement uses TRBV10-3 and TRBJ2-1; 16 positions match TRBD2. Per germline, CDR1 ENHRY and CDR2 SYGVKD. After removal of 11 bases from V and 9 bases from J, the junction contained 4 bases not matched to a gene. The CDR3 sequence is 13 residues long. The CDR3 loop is CAVGLAGGPEQFF. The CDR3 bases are TGTGCCGTGGGACTAGCGGGAGGGCCTGAGCAGTTCTTC.

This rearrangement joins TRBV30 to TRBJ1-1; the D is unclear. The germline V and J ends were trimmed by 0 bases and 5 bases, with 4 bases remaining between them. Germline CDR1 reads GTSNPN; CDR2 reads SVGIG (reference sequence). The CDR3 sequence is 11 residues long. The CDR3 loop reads CAWSVKTEAFF. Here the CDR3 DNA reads TGTGCCTGGAGTGTCAAAACTGAAGCTTTCTTT.

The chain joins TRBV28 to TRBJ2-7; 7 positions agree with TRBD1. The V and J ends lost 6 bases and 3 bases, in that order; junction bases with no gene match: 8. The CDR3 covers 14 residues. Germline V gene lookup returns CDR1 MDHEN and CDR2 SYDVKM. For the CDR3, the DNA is TGTGCCAGCAGGCGGCCGGGACAGTTCTACGAGCAGTACTTC. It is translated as CASRRPGQFYEQYF.

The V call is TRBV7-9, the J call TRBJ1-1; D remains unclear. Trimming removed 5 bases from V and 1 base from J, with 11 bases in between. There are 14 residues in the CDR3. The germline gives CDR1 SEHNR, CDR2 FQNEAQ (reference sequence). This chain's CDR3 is CASSRTQRNTEAFF. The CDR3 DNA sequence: TGTGCCAGCAGCAGGACCCAGAGGAACACTGAAGCTTTCTTT.

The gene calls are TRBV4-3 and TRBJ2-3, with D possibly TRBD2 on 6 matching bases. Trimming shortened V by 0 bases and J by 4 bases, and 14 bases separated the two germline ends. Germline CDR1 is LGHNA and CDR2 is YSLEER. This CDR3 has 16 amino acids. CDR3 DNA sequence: TGCGCCAGCAGCCAAGAGAGCAAGCGGGTCTCAGATACGCAGTATTTT. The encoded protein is CASSQESKRVSDTQYF.

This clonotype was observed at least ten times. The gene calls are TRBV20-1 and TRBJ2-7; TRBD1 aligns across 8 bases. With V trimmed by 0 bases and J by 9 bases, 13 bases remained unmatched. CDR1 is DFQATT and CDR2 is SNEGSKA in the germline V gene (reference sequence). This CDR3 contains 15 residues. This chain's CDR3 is CSARDQLQGDRRQYF. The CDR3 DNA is TGCAGTGCTAGAGATCAGTTACAGGGGGATCGAAGGCAGTACTTC.

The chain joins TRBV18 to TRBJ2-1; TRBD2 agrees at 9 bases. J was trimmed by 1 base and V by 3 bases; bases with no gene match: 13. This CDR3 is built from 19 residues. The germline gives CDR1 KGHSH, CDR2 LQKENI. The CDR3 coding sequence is TGTGCCAGCTCACCCGGGACAATGAGCGGGAGGTGGTCCTACAATGAGCAGTTCTTC. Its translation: CASSPGTMSGRWSYNEQFF.

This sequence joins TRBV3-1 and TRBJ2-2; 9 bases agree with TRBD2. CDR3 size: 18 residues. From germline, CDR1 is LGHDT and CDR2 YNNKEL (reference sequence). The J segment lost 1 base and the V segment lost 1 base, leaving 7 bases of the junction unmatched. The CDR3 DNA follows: TGTGCCAGCAGCCAAGGTGGAGGACTAGCGCTGAACACCGGGGAGCTGTTTTTT. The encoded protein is CASSQGGGLALNTGELFF.

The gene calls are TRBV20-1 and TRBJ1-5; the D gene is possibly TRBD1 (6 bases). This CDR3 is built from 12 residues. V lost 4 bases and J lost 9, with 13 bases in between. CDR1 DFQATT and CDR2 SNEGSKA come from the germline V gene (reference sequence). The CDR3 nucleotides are TGCAGTGCTACCCAAGGGGGGGGGCCCCAGCATTTT. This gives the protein CSATQGGGPQHF.

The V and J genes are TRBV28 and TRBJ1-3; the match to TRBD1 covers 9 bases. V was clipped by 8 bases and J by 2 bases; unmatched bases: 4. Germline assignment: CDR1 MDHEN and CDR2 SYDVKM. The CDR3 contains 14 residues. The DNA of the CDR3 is TGTGCCAGCCAAGGACAGGGGACTGGAAACACCATATATTTT. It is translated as CASQGQGTGNTIYF.

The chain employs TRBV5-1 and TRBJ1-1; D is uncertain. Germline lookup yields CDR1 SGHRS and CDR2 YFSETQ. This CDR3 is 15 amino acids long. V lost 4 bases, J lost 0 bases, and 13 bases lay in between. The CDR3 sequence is CASSLQAQMNTEAFF. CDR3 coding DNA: TGCGCCAGCAGCCTCCAGGCACAAATGAACACTGAAGCTTTCTTT.

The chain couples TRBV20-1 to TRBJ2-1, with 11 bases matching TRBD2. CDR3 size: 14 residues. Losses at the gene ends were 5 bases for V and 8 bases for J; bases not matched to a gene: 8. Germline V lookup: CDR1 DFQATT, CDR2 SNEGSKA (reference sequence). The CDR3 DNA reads TGCAGTGCTCCTCGGCTAGCGGGAGGCCATGAGCAGTTCTTC. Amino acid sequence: CSAPRLAGGHEQFF.

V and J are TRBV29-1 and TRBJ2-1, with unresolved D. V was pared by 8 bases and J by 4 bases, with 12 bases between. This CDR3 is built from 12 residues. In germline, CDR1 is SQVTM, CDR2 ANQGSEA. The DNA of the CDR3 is TGCAGCCCTTGGTTAGGTTACAATGAGCAGTTCTTC. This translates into CSPWLGYNEQFF.